Listed below are T cell receptor beta chains from one sample, sequenced in a study of spatial heterogeneity in lung cancer. TCRdb re-derived calls from the 5' RACE reads in MiXCR, one entry per CDR3 protein. Of 35,000 to 55,000 distinct CDR3 sequences listed, approximately 22% are singletons. Sample: PBMCs, taken at follow-up. The source is a female donor with early-stage non-small cell lung cancer. Both conserved end residues are part of each CDR3. A D gene is named only where the DNA matches it firmly. Clone size appears in some rows only: once, few, many, or a class for an expanded clone.

TRBV29-1	-	many	TRBJ1-1	CSGWDTEAFF	TGCAGCGGGTGGGACACTGAAGCTTTCTTT
TRBV9	-	many	TRBJ1-1	CASSLLGDTEAFF	TGTGCCAGCAGCCTTTTGGGGGACACTGAAGCTTTCTTT
TRBV3-1	TRBD2	-	TRBJ2-2	CASSQERRGGTGELFF	TGTGCCAGCAGCCAAGAGCGGCGGGGGGGCACCGGGGAGCTGTTTTTT
TRBV7-2	TRBD1	-	TRBJ1-1	CASSLVRGQGPEAFF	TGTGCCAGCAGCTTAGTAAGGGGACAGGGGCCTGAAGCTTTCTTT
TRBV29-1	-	few	TRBJ2-3	CSVRSGRTTDTQYF	TGCAGCGTTCGATCGGGCAGGACAACAGATACGCAGTATTTT
TRBV12-3/TRBV12-4	-	many	TRBJ2-1	CASSFRGGEQFF	TGTGCCAGCAGTTTTCGTGGGGGTGAGCAGTTCTTC
TRBV9	TRBD2	-	TRBJ2-1	CASSFPGSGRGDEQFF	TGTGCCAGCAGCTTCCCGGGTAGCGGGAGAGGCGATGAGCAGTTCTTC
TRBV20-1	-	many	TRBJ1-4	CSAEPGTVALFF	TGCAGTGCTGAACCTGGGACGGTAGCTCTGTTTTTT
TRBV29-1	-	few	TRBJ1-1	CSVESYLDGAFF	TGCAGCGTTGAATCCTACCTGGACGGAGCTTTCTTT
TRBV6-1	TRBD2	few	TRBJ2-3	CASSEALAGADTQYF	TGTGCCAGCAGTGAAGCTCTAGCGGGAGCCGATACGCAGTATTTT
TRBV7-2	-	-	TRBJ1-2	CASSPPELGVDGYTF	TGTGCCAGCAGTCCCCCAGAGCTCGGGGTTGATGGCTACACCTTC
TRBV7-3	-	-	TRBJ1-4	CASSPPDSSNEKLFF	TGTGCCAGCAGCCCCCCCGACAGCTCGAATGAAAAACTGTTTTTT
TRBV20-1	-	-	TRBJ1-3	CSATPSGNTIYF	TGCAGTGCTACACCCTCTGGAAACACCATATATTTT
TRBV29-1	-	many	TRBJ2-7	CSIEKPGHLYEQYF	TGCAGCATAGAGAAACCGGGACATCTTTACGAGCAGTACTTC
TRBV2	-	-	TRBJ1-3	CAIGQTVSGNTIYF	TGTGCCATCGGACAGACCGTCTCTGGAAACACCATATATTTT
TRBV4-1	-	many	TRBJ2-5	CASSQEERVQETQYF	TGCGCCAGCAGCCAAGAGGAGCGGGTTCAAGAGACCCAGTACTTC
TRBV5-1	TRBD2	many	TRBJ2-1	CASSLVASGSNEQFF	TGCGCCAGCAGCTTGGTCGCTAGCGGGAGCAATGAGCAGTTCTTC
TRBV6-2/TRBV6-3	-	-	TRBJ1-5	CATSEAGVRQPQHF	TGTGCCACCTCGGAGGCAGGGGTTCGTCAGCCCCAGCATTTT
TRBV19	-	-	TRBJ1-5	CASSITDQPQHF	TGTGCCAGTAGTATAACAGATCAGCCCCAGCATTTT
TRBV21-1	-	-	TRBJ2-7	CASSKAGTGGAKSYEQYF	TGTGCCAGCAGCAAAGCTGGGACAGGGGGCGCTAAGTCCTACGAGCAGTACTTC